This TCR beta chain came from a study of cytomegalovirus exposure and HLA in healthy donors. Study outcomes and limitations: Reports credit the classifier with highly specific, highly sensitive diagnosis of cytomegalovirus status. Reportedly, TCR beta sequences accurately predicted HLA-A and HLA-B alleles in most subjects. Most observed TCR sequences were rare, whereas some public TCRs were detected in many donors.

The CDR3 is 18 amino acids. V shed 0 bases and J 3 bases; nucleotides not matched to a gene: 4. In germline, CDR1 is SGHNT, CDR2 YENEEA. Concerning this clone itself: The antigen is unknown.

It was with 60 Vbeta and 13 Jbeta primers that the PCR ran. Clones were read by immunoSEQ multiplex PCR, and TCRdb kept only the in-frame ones, dropping some. Recorded for this sample: about 200,000 clones. Sequencing was done on a sample of PBMCs. This chain uses TRBV11-3 with TRBJ2-1, with 14 bases identical to TRBD2. The receptor was isolated from a boy aged 5-17 years in good health and CMV-seronegative. The CDR3 nucleotides read TGTGCCAGCAGCTTAGAAGGGACTAGCGGGGGTATCTACAATGAGCAGTTCTTC. Protein sequence: CASSLEGTSGGIYNEQFF.